This T cell receptor beta chain was recovered during a study of blood T cells in healthy people across ages. Findings and limits, study-wide: Long-lived and aged donors differed, with more naive CD4+ cells and higher diversity in the long-lived. Correlation between TCR beta diversity and naive T cell percentage was strong.

The CDR3 length is 14 residues. Per germline, CDR1 KGHDR and CDR2 SFDVKD. Worth noting for this clonotype: The antigen is undetermined.

Alongside a J-beta primer mix, a sample-barcoded 5' primer served in a second PCR lasting about 7 to 11 cycles. TCRdb processed the 5' RACE reads anew with MiXCR; each CDR3 protein has one entry. This sample yields approximately 2,000,000 distinct CDR3 sequences, of which roughly two fifths are seen a single time; under 25% belongs to the top ten. What was sequenced was blood. The gene calls are TRBV24-1 and TRBJ2-7, with D perhaps matching TRBD1 (6 bases). The better agreement between TRBJ2-5 and the DNA end casts doubt on the J call. This sequence originates from a human donor in good health. Written as DNA, the CDR3 is TGTGCCACCAGTAGACTGGGACAAGGGGAGACCCAGTACTTC. It encodes CATSRLGQGETQYF.